Shown below are 2 T cell receptor beta chains from a single sample sequenced in a study of monozygotic twins with inflammatory bowel disease. TCRdb re-called the 5' RACE reads; one entry per CDR3 protein, DNA not given. This table lists some 200,000 distinct CDR3 sequences. Input material: blood. All receptors derive from a human donor with ulcerative colitis or Crohn's disease, or a healthy co-twin of an affected twin (not recorded which).

The chain carries TRBV7-9 and TRBJ2-3; the TCRdb call, TRBD2, lacks DNA for checking. The CDR3 runs 14 residues. Germline values: CDR1 SEHNR, CDR2 FQNEAQ (reference sequence). The CDR3: CASSGGGNTDTQYF.

This rearrangement joins TRBV5-1 to TRBJ2-7; TCRdb's D gene call, TRBD2, goes unchecked for lack of DNA. The germline CDR1 and CDR2 sequences are SGHRS and YFSETQ. This CDR3 has 16 amino acids. CDR3 sequence reads: CASSLEGWTSGDEQYF.